A single sample is the source of the 29 T cell receptor beta chains below, sequenced in a study of T cells in women clearing cervical HPV infection. TCRdb's copy holds only in-frame clones and misses some; the assay was immunoSEQ multiplex PCR. Across roughly 32,000 clones, the top ten clones capture about 3.5% of the sample. Source material: blood buffy coat. Every receptor here comes from a woman between 18 and 70 years old with a cervical HPV16 infection that either progressed to CIN3+ or cleared (not recorded which).

As to this clone: The observed sequence ends 3 residues before the CDR3 terminus, with the missing tail filled in from the germline J gene. J is TRBJ2-3 and V is TRBV28; TRBD1 might be the D (6 bases). In germline, CDR1 is MDHEN, CDR2 SYDVKM. The CDR3 spans 13 residues. Trimming removed 10 bases at V and 3 bases at J, with 14 bases between. Incomplete CDR3 DNA: TGTGCCAACCGGGACATGGGTACAGATACG. Translation: CANRDMGTDT. The whole CDR3 is CANRDMGTDTQYF.

To note about this clone: The read ends 3 residues shy of where the CDR3 ends; the end is completed using the germline J gene. Within the sample, other DNA sequences also encode this same CDR3. V usage is TRBV6-1 and J usage is TRBJ1-1, with 8 bases identical to TRBD1. The CDR3 totals 15 residues. Trimming removed 2 bases from V and 3 bases from J; junction bases left unmatched: 5. CDR1 is MNHNS and CDR2 is SASEGT in the germline V gene. CDR3 sequence: CASSERQGYHTEAFF. The sequenced CDR3 bases are TGTGCCAGCAGTGAAAGACAGGGGTACCACACTGAA.

Remarks on this clone: The read ends 3 residues early relative to the CDR3; the germline J gene fills the gap. The J gene is TRBJ2-3, the V gene TRBV20-1; D possibly corresponds to TRBD2 (6 bases). Germline V gene data show CDR1 as DFQATT and CDR2 as SNEGSKA (reference sequence). Trimming took 3 bases from V and 6 from J, leaving 16 bases between them. The CDR3 runs to 14 residues. The sequenced part of the CDR3 DNA is TGCAGTGCTAGGATCGCGGGATCCCCCGATACG. It yields the protein CSARIAGSPDT. The full CDR3 protein is CSARIAGSPDTQYF.

Details on this clone: From the germline J gene comes the end of the CDR3, since the read stops 3 residues before it. The chain uses TRBV2 and TRBJ2-7; 8 bases match TRBD1. Unmatched junction bases numbered 5, after V lost 7 bases and J lost 3 bases. CDR1 and CDR2 from the germline V gene are SNHLY and FYNNEI. The CDR3 has 13 amino acids. CDR3: CASTPQGVYEQYF. The sequenced CDR3 bases are TGTGCCAGCACCCCACAGGGGGTCTACGAG.

Regarding this clone: The read halts 3 residues ahead of the CDR3 end, with the missing end drawn from the germline J gene. The chain joins TRBV14 to TRBJ2-2; TRBD1 agrees at 12 bases. Per germline, CDR1 SGHDN and CDR2 FVKESK. There are 16 residues in the CDR3. V dropped 4 bases and J dropped 5; count of bases not matched to a gene: 5. The CDR3 bases that were read are TGTGCCAGCAGCCCGGGGGACAGGGGGCAAACCGGGGAG. It specifies CASSPGDRGQTGE. The whole CDR3 is CASSPGDRGQTGELFF.

This chain's CDR3 is CASSLGVAGDLPYEQYF. CDR3 DNA, as far as it was read: TGTGCCAGCAGCTTAGGAGTAGCGGGAGACCTCCCCTACGAG. The rearrangement uses TRBV7-6 and TRBJ2-7; 9 positions agree with TRBD2. The read ends 3 residues before the CDR3 terminus; that terminus is restored from the germline J gene. The CDR3 loop spans 17 amino acids. Germline V CDR1 and CDR2: SGHVS, FNYEAQ. Losses at the gene ends were 1 base for V and 2 bases for J; bases not matched to a gene: 9.

A word on this clone: The CDR3 end lies 3 residues beyond the end of the read and is filled in from the germline J gene. This sequence joins TRBV19 and TRBJ1-2, with unresolved D. The length of the CDR3 is 13 residues. Germline CDR1 and CDR2: LNHDA and SQIVND (reference sequence). CDR3 DNA (partial): TGTGCCAGTAGTATAGGTAACTCCTACGAC. Translated, it gives CASSIGNSYD. The entire CDR3 reads CASSIGNSYDYTF. The whole variable domain, filled in from reference TRBV19 and TRBJ1-2, reads DGGITQSPKYLFRKEGQNVTLSCEQNLNHDAMYWYRQDPGQGLRLIYYSQIVNDFQKGDIAEGYSVSREKKESFPLTVTSAQKNPTAFYLCASSIGNSYDYTFGSGTRLTVV.

In the case of this clone: Sequencing ends 3 residues short of the CDR3 end; the germline J gene provides the rest. The V call is TRBV5-4, the J call TRBJ2-5; D is perhaps TRBD1 (6 bases). This CDR3 is built from 14 residues. Germline lookup yields CDR1 SGHNT and CDR2 YYREEE (reference sequence). The V end lost 3 bases, the J end lost 4 bases, and 13 bases lay between the germline ends. CDR3 DNA (partial): TGTGCCAGCAGCTCGGACAGCTTAGGAGAGACC. Protein product: CASSSDSLGET. The whole CDR3 reads CASSSDSLGETQYF.

Notes on this clone: The read gets to within 3 residues of the CDR3 end, and the germline J gene fills in the rest. The genes are TRBV7-6 and TRBJ2-5, with 9 bases identical to TRBD1. V shed 5 bases, J shed 5 bases, and the junction held 6 bases outside the gene matches. From germline, CDR1 is SGHVS and CDR2 FNYEAQ. This CDR3 spans 14 amino acids. The covered CDR3 bases are TGTGCCAGCAGCCCGGGACAGGGTGTGGAGACC. This encodes CASSPGQGVET. The full CDR3 protein is CASSPGQGVETQYF.

A note on this clone: Read data end 3 residues before the CDR3 end; the end is taken from the germline J gene. This chain links TRBV19 with TRBJ1-5; 8 bases agree with TRBD1. The CDR3 is made up of 17 amino acids. Trimming removed 5 bases from V and 1 base from J; junction bases left unmatched: 10. Germline assignment: CDR1 LNHDA and CDR2 SQIVND (reference sequence). The CDR3 sequence is CASSSPGTGTSNQPQHF. CDR3 bases read: TGTGCCAGTAGTTCCCCCGGGACAGGAACGAGCAATCAGCCC.

With respect to this clone: The CDR3 extends 3 residues past the end of the read, so its final part is completed from the germline J gene. This chain joins TRBV28 and TRBJ1-5; 10 nucleotides align to TRBD1. Per germline, CDR1 MDHEN and CDR2 SYDVKM. With V trimmed by 4 bases and J by 3 bases, 9 bases remained unmatched. The CDR3 length is 17 residues. CDR3 DNA (partial): TGTGCCAGCAGTTCAAACCGGGACAGGGGTGACAATCAGCCC. Its protein is CASSSNRDRGDNQP. The full CDR3 is CASSSNRDRGDNQPQHF.

Notes on this clone: Read data end 3 residues before the CDR3 end; the end is taken from the germline J gene. V and J are TRBV5-3 and TRBJ2-1, with D perhaps TRBD1 (5 bases). TRBV5-3 is identified as an open reading frame with a role that is uncertain. The CDR3 is 15 residues long. The V and J ends lost 0 bases and 0 bases respectively, with 7 bases between them. The CDR3 loop reads CARSLGQSSYNEQFF. The part of the CDR3 DNA that was read is TGTGCCAGAAGCTTGGGACAGAGCTCCTACAATGAG.

A word on this clone: Read data end 3 residues before the CDR3 end; the end is taken from the germline J gene. The chain couples TRBV19 to TRBJ2-5, with a tentative D call TRBD2 (7 bases). The CDR3 length is 15 residues. V was trimmed by 0 bases and J by 5 bases, leaving 13 bases between them. Germline assignment: CDR1 LNHDA and CDR2 SQIVND (reference sequence). The part of the CDR3 DNA that was read is TGTGCCAGTAGTATAGATCCGGGGGGCGAGGAGACC. This sequence encodes CASSIDPGGEET. The entire CDR3 is CASSIDPGGEETQYF.

A note on this clone: The CDR3 end falls 3 residues outside the read, so it is completed with the germline J gene. The chain couples TRBV28 to TRBJ2-5, with D possibly being TRBD2 (6 bases). The CDR3 length is 16 residues. V dropped 3 bases and J dropped 0 bases, with 14 bases sitting between them. CDR1 and CDR2 (germline): MDHEN, SYDVKM. CDR3 sequence: CASSFVGGGDQETQYF. CDR3 DNA (partial): TGTGCCAGCAGTTTTGTGGGGGGTGGGGACCAAGAGACC.

For this clone: The read is 3 residues too short to cover the CDR3 end, so that end is filled in from the germline J gene. The V and J genes are TRBV5-1 and TRBJ1-1; 7 bases match TRBD1. Germline V gene data show CDR1 as SGHRS and CDR2 as YFSETQ. V gave up 3 bases and J gave up 1 base; unmatched junction bases: 9. This CDR3 contains 16 residues. This CDR3 reads CASSSNPGQRNTEAFF. CDR3 DNA, as far as it was read: TGCGCCAGCAGCTCTAACCCGGGACAGAGGAACACTGAA.

Note on this clone: Read sequence stops 3 residues before the CDR3 end, and the germline J gene provides the missing end. Other DNA sequences within the sample encode an identical CDR3. The chain links TRBV7-2 to TRBJ1-3; weak D call: TRBD1 (6 bases). With 4 bases removed from V and 1 base from J, the gap between germline ends came to 11 bases. Germline V lookup: CDR1 SGHTA, CDR2 FQGNSA. This CDR3 is 15 amino acids long. The CDR3 sequence is CASSYQGNSGNTIYF. The sequenced part of the CDR3 DNA is TGTGCCAGCAGCTATCAGGGGAATTCTGGAAACACC.

In the case of this clone: With the read ending 3 residues before the CDR3 end, the germline J gene is used to fill in that end. This chain connects TRBV5-1 to TRBJ1-5; D might be TRBD1 (6 bases). The germline V and J ends were trimmed by 2 bases and 2 bases, with 8 bases remaining between them. Germline V gives CDR1 SGHRS, CDR2 YFSETQ. The CDR3 length is 14 residues. CDR3 amino acids: CASSLQGGNQPQHF. CDR3 DNA (partial): TGCGCCAGCAGCTTACAGGGTGGCAATCAGCCC.

Remarks on this clone: The CDR3 goes on 3 residues after the read ends, and that part is filled in from the germline J gene. The chain employs TRBV20-1 and TRBJ2-7, with D possibly being TRBD1 (6 bases). The CDR3 has 13 residues. Germline V gene lookup returns CDR1 DFQATT and CDR2 SNEGSKA (reference sequence). V gave up 5 bases and J gave up 3 bases, with 14 bases separating them. CDR3 bases read: TGCAGTGCTGACTCCGGGACAAGCTACGAG. Translation gives CSADSGTSYE. The full CDR3 reads CSADSGTSYEQYF.

The CDR3: CATSGSGRSADTQYF. The part of the CDR3 DNA that was read is TGTGCCACCAGTGGTAGCGGGAGAAGCGCAGATACG. This chain connects TRBV24-1 to TRBJ2-3; 9 nucleotides align to TRBD2. The read comes to an end 3 residues before the CDR3 does, leaving the germline J gene to fill in the end. This CDR3 is built from 15 residues. Unmatched junction bases numbered 6, after V lost 5 bases and J lost 4 bases. Germline CDR1 reads KGHDR; CDR2 reads SFDVKD.

As to this clone: Coverage ceases 3 residues before the CDR3 finishes, and the germline J gene fills in the end. The V call is TRBV2, the J call TRBJ1-6, with 9 bases that match TRBD1. V gave up 7 bases and J gave up 4 bases; unmatched junction bases: 2. This CDR3 has 14 residues. Per germline, CDR1 SNHLY and CDR2 FYNNEI. The CDR3 here is CASTGTGYNSPLHF. Partial CDR3 DNA: TGTGCCAGCACCGGGACAGGGTATAATTCACCC. Full variable domain (missing parts from reference TRBV2 and TRBJ1-6): EPEVTQTPSHQVTQMGQEVILRCVPISNHLYFYWYRQILGQKVEFLVSFYNNEISEKSEIFDDQFSVERPDGSNFTLKIRSTKLEDSAMYFCASTGTGYNSPLHFGNGTRLTVT.

Details on this clone: The read is 3 residues too short to cover the CDR3 end, so that end is filled in from the germline J gene. V and J are TRBV19 and TRBJ2-7, with a possible D match to TRBD1 (6 bases). This CDR3 region has 15 residues. The germline V and J ends were trimmed by 4 bases and 0 bases, with 13 bases remaining between them. Germline V CDR1 and CDR2: LNHDA, SQIVND (reference sequence). The sequenced part of the CDR3 DNA is TGTGCCAGTAGTAATGGGGGCCGGCCCTCCTACGAG. This encodes CASSNGGRPSYE. Given in full, the CDR3 is CASSNGGRPSYEQYF.

Notes on this clone: The DNA ends 3 residues before the CDR3 does, and the rest of the CDR3 is filled in from the germline J gene. V and J are TRBV7-6 and TRBJ2-5, with D uncertain. The CDR3 has 13 amino acids. V lost 2 bases and J lost 1, with 5 bases in between. Per germline, CDR1 SGHVS and CDR2 FNYEAQ. CDR3 in amino acids: CASSLRSQETQYF. The sequenced part of the CDR3 DNA is TGTGCCAGCAGCTTAAGGTCCCAAGAGACC.

Comments on this clone: The CDR3 is cut off 3 residues early in the read; its end comes from the germline J gene. The chain recombines TRBV19 with TRBJ2-2, with 10 bases that match TRBD1. There are 16 residues in the CDR3. Trimming cost V 4 bases and J 4 bases; bases outside gene matches: 6. CDR1 is LNHDA, CDR2 SQIVND, per germline (reference sequence). The CDR3 bases that were read are TGTGCCAGTAGTACAGACAGGGGGCGAGGCACCGGGGAG. Encoded protein: CASSTDRGRGTGE. The CDR3 in full is CASSTDRGRGTGELFF.

Details on this clone: The DNA ends 3 residues before the CDR3 does, and the rest of the CDR3 is filled in from the germline J gene. The V gene is TRBV5-6, the J gene TRBJ2-3; TRBD2 matches 7 bases. Germline-derived CDR1 and CDR2 are SGHDT and YYEEEE. The CDR3 loop spans 14 amino acids. Partial CDR3 DNA: TGTGCCAGCAGCTTATCCGGGGGGAAAGAGACG. Translated, it gives CASSLSGGKET. In full, the CDR3 reads CASSLSGGKETQYF.

Turning to this clone: Coverage ceases 3 residues before the CDR3 finishes, and the germline J gene fills in the end. V gene TRBV7-3 combines with J gene TRBJ2-2; the D gene is possibly TRBD1 (6 bases). V was clipped by 5 bases and J by 5 bases, with 18 bases between them. The CDR3 length is 16 residues. Germline V CDR1 and CDR2: SGHTA, FQGTGA. CDR3 bases read: TGTGCCAGCAGCAGAACGTCAGGGGACACTACCGGGGAG. Its translation is CASSRTSGDTTGE. In full, the CDR3 is CASSRTSGDTTGELFF.

Comment on this clone: The CDR3 is cut off 3 residues early in the read; its end comes from the germline J gene. The J gene is TRBJ2-7, the V gene TRBV7-9; 8 bases agree with TRBD1. J gave up 1 base and V 4 bases, and 6 bases lay outside the gene matches. From germline, CDR1 is SEHNR and CDR2 FQNEAQ (reference sequence). This CDR3 region has 15 residues. The sequenced CDR3 bases are TGTGCCAGCAGCTCGGACAGGGTCTTTTCCTACGAG. Residues: CASSSDRVFSYE. The entire CDR3 protein reads CASSSDRVFSYEQYF.

With regard to this clone: The read comes to an end 3 residues before the CDR3 does, leaving the germline J gene to fill in the end. The chain employs TRBV30 and TRBJ1-5; D call uncertain. The CDR3 is made up of 13 amino acids. Germline CDR1 is GTSNPN and CDR2 is SVGIG (reference sequence). V lost 3 bases, J lost 0 bases, and 6 bases lay in between. The sequenced CDR3 bases are TGTGCCTGGAGGCGGGCTAGCAATCAGCCC. Residues: CAWRRASNQP. The complete CDR3 sequence is CAWRRASNQPQHF.

About this clone: The CDR3 goes on 3 residues after the read ends, and that part is filled in from the germline J gene. The rearrangement joins TRBV7-2 to TRBJ1-1; D unresolved. The germline CDR1 and CDR2 sequences are SGHTA and FQGNSA. The V and J ends lost 1 base and 0 bases respectively, with 3 bases between them. The CDR3 extends over 13 amino acids. CDR3 sequence: CASSLELNTEAFF. CDR3 DNA (partial): TGTGCCAGCAGCTTAGAGCTGAACACTGAA.

Regarding this clone: The read is 3 residues too short to cover the CDR3 end, so that end is filled in from the germline J gene. The rearrangement uses TRBV11-2 and TRBJ1-6; D not certain. Germline V lookup: CDR1 SGHAT, CDR2 FQNNGV. The CDR3 runs 15 residues. The V end was cut by 0 bases, the J end by 7 bases, with 10 bases between. Incomplete CDR3 DNA: TGTGCCAGCAGCTTAGAGCCAGGAGGGAATTCACCC. It yields the protein CASSLEPGGNSP. The CDR3 in full is CASSLEPGGNSPLHF. Looking up the rest from reference TRBV11-2 and TRBJ1-6 gives the full variable domain: EAGVAQSPRYKIIEKRQSVAFWCNPISGHATLYWYQQILGQGPKLLIQFQNNGVVDDSQLPKDRFSAERLKGVDSTLKIQPAKLEDSAVYLCASSLEPGGNSPLHFGNGTRLTVT.